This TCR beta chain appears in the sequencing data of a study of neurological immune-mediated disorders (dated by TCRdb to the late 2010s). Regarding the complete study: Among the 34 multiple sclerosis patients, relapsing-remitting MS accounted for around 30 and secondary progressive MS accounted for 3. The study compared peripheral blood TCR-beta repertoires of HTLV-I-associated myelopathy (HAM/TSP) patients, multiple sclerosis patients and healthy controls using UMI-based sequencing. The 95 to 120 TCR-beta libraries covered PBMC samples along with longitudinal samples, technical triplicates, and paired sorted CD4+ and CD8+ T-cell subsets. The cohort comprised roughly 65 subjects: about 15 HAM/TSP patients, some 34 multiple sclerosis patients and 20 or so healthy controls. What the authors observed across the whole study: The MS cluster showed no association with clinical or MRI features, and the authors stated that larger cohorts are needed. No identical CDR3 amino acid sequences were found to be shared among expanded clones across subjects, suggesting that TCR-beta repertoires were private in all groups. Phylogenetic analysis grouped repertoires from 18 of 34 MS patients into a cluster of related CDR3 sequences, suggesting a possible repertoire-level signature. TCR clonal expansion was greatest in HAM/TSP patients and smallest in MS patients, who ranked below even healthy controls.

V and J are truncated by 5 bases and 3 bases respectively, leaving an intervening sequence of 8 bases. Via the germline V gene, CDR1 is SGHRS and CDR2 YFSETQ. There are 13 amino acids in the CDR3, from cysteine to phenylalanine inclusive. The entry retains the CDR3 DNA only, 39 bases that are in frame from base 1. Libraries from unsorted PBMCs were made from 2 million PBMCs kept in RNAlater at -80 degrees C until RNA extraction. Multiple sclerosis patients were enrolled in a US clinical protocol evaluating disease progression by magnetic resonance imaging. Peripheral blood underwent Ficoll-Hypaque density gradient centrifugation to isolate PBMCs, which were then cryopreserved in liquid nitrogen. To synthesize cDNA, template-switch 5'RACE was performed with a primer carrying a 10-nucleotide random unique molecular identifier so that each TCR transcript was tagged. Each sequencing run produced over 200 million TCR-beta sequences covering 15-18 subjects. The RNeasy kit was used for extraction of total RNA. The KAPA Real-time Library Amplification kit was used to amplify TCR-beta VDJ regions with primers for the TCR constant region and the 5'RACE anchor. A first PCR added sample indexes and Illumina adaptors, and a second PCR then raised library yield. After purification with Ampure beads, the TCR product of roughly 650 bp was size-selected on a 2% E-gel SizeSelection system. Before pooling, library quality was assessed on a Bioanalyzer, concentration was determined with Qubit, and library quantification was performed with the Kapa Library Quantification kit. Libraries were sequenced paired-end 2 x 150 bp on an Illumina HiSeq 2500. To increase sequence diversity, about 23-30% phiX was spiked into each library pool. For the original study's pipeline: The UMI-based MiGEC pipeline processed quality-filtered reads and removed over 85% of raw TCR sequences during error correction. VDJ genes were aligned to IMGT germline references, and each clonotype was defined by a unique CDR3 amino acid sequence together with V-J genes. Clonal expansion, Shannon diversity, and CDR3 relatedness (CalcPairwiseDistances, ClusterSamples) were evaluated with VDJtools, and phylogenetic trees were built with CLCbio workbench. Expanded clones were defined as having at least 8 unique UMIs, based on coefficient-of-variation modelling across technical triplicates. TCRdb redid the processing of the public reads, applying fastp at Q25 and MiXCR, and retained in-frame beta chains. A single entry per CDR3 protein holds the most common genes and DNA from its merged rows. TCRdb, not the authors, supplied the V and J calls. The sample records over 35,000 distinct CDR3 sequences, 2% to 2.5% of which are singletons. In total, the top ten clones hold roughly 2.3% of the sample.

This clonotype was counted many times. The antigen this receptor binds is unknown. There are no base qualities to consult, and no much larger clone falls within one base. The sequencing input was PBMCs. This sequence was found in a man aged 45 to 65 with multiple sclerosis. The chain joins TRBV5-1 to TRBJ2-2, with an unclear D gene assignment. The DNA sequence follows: TGCGCCAGCAGTTCTCCTTACACCGGGGAGCTGTTTTTT. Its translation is CASSSPYTGELFF. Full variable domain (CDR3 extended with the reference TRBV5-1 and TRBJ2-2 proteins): KAGVTQTPRYLIKTRGQQVTLSCSPISGHRSVSWYQQTPGQGLQFLFEYFSETQRNKGNFPGRFSGRQFSNSRSEMNVSTLELGDSALYLCASSSPYTGELFFGEGSRLTVL.